The clone carrying this T cell receptor beta chain was seen only a few times. Its antigen is as yet unknown. The data belong to a study of T cell repertoires in cytomegalovirus infection. Study context: Selected CMV epitopes included recently identified HLA-C-restricted ones as well as well-studied HLA-B-restricted ones. Indicated by public TCR beta signatures were CMV infection and matching HLA type. Whole-study findings and limits: Accumulated public TCR beta family frequency recognized individuals carrying CMV together with the relevant HLA. HLA-C-restricted TCR beta clonotypes specific for CMV led the ex vivo response.

TCRdb recomputed calls from the reads with MiXCR, one row per CDR3 protein. The table has tens of thousands of distinct CDR3 sequences, 20% to 30% seen once. The CDR3 extends over 15 amino acids. Trimming removed 0 bases at V and 4 bases at J, with 13 bases between. Germline-derived CDR1 and CDR2 are MNHEY and SVGEGT. The chain is built from TRBV6-2 or TRBV6-3 and TRBJ2-7, with D possibly being TRBD1 (6 bases). The specimen comprised CD8+ T cells from cultured PBMCs, sampled from culture after CMV antigen stimulation. The sequence came from a human donor in good health (CMV status not recorded). Some clones in this sample may be carry-over from other donors' samples. In DNA form, the CDR3 reads TGTGCCAGCAGTTACTCCCCGACAGGATCTTACGAGCAGTACTTC. It yields the protein CASSYSPTGSYEQYF.